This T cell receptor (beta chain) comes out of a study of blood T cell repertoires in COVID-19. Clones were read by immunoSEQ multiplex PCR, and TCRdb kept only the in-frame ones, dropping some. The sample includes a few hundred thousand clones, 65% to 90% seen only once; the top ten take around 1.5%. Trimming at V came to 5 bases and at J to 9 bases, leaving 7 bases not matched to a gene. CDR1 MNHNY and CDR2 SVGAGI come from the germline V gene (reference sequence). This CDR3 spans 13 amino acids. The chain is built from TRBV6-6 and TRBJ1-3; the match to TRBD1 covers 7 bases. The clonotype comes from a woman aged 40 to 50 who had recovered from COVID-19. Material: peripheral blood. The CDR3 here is CASSRTGDGTIYF. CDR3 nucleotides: TGTGCCAGCAGTAGGACAGGTGATGGCACCATATATTTT.